These T cell receptor beta chains were read from a single sample in a study of cytomegalovirus exposure and HLA in healthy donors. The repertoire was sequenced with immunoSEQ multiplex PCR; TCRdb's copy has only in-frame clones and lacks some. The data contain some 180,000 clones, less than 80% of them seen just once; the ten biggest clones take up around 4.8%. Sequenced material: PBMCs. These TCRs come from a woman aged 25 to 39 in good health and CMV-seropositive. The CDR3 runs from the conserved cysteine through the conserved F or W. The D gene is left open where the match is weak. Some rows have no size entry. The others give once, few or many, or a class for an expanded clone.

clone size: NA
J gene: TRBJ2-3
V gene: TRBV19
D gene: TRBD1
CDR3 protein: CASSLRDRGTDTQYF
CDR3 DNA: TGTGCCAGTAGTCTCCGGGACAGGGGCACAGATACGCAGTATTTT

clone size: NA
J gene: TRBJ2-7
V gene: TRBV11-2
D gene: TRBD2
CDR3 protein: CASSPGLAGGRKLYEQYF
CDR3 DNA: TGTGCCAGCAGCCCGGGACTAGCGGGGGGCCGAAAGCTTTACGAGCAGTACTTC

clone size: NA
J gene: TRBJ2-7
V gene: TRBV11-2
D gene: NA
CDR3 protein: CASSLGLFGQLSSYEQYF
CDR3 DNA: TGTGCCAGCAGCTTAGGGTTGTTTGGGCAACTGAGCTCCTACGAGCAGTACTTC

clone size: NA
J gene: TRBJ1-1
V gene: TRBV9
D gene: TRBD1
CDR3 protein: CASSPGQGAGSTEAFF
CDR3 DNA: TGTGCCAGCAGCCCGGGACAGGGGGCGGGTAGCACTGAAGCTTTCTTT

clone size: NA
J gene: TRBJ2-7
V gene: TRBV6-4
D gene: TRBD2
CDR3 protein: CATTLKDGEPGLAYYEQYF
CDR3 DNA: TGTGCCACAACTCTGAAGGATGGGGAACCGGGACTAGCATACTACGAGCAGTACTTC

clone size: NA
J gene: TRBJ2-7
V gene: TRBV7-2
D gene: TRBD2
CDR3 protein: CASSSDSGASYEQYF
CDR3 DNA: TGTGCCAGCAGCTCTGATAGCGGGGCCTCCTACGAGCAGTACTTC

clone size: NA
J gene: TRBJ1-2
V gene: TRBV30
D gene: TRBD1
CDR3 protein: CAWSRGQGGTYGYTF
CDR3 DNA: TGTGCCTGGAGTAGGGGACAGGGGGGAACCTATGGCTACACCTTC

clone size: NA
J gene: TRBJ2-2
V gene: TRBV5-5
D gene: TRBD2
CDR3 protein: CASSLYPGRAGELFF
CDR3 DNA: TGTGCCAGCAGCTTGTACCCAGGGAGGGCCGGGGAGCTGTTTTTT

clone size: NA
J gene: TRBJ2-7
V gene: TRBV7-6
D gene: TRBD2
CDR3 protein: CASSPGTSGSYEQYF
CDR3 DNA: TGTGCCAGCAGCCCCGGGACTAGCGGCTCCTACGAGCAGTACTTC

clone size: once
J gene: TRBJ2-7
V gene: TRBV19
D gene: TRBD2
CDR3 protein: CASSISTSGPYEQYF
CDR3 DNA: TGTGCCAGTAGTATTTCTACTAGCGGGCCGTACGAGCAGTACTTC

clone size: NA
J gene: TRBJ2-5
V gene: TRBV11-2
D gene: NA
CDR3 protein: CASSLRQYQAQYF
CDR3 DNA: TGTGCCAGCAGCCTAAGACAGTACCAGGCCCAGTACTTC

clone size: NA
J gene: TRBJ2-2
V gene: TRBV7-9
D gene: NA
CDR3 protein: CASSLGGYAGELFF
CDR3 DNA: TGTGCCAGCAGCTTAGGAGGGTACGCCGGGGAGCTGTTTTTT

clone size: NA
J gene: TRBJ1-2
V gene: TRBV4-2
D gene: TRBD1
CDR3 protein: CASSQGLDRGNYGYTF
CDR3 DNA: TGTGCCAGCAGCCAAGGTTTAGACAGGGGAAACTATGGCTACACCTTC

clone size: NA
J gene: TRBJ2-1
V gene: TRBV7-8
D gene: TRBD2
CDR3 protein: CASSLAQGLAGFEQFF
CDR3 DNA: TGTGCCAGCAGCTTAGCTCAAGGACTAGCGGGTTTTGAGCAGTTCTTC

clone size: NA
J gene: TRBJ2-7
V gene: TRBV5-1
D gene: TRBD2
CDR3 protein: CASSLGVAGVVYEQYF
CDR3 DNA: TGCGCCAGCAGCCTTGGTGTGGCGGGAGTCGTCTACGAGCAGTACTTC

clone size: few
J gene: TRBJ2-7
V gene: TRBV10-2
D gene: NA
CDR3 protein: CASSFLASSYEQYF
CDR3 DNA: TGCGCCAGCAGTTTCCTAGCGTCAAGCTACGAGCAGTACTTC

clone size: once
J gene: TRBJ2-7
V gene: TRBV5-4
D gene: NA
CDR3 protein: CASRRGSSYEQYF
CDR3 DNA: TGTGCCAGCAGGCGAGGGAGTTCCTACGAGCAGTACTTC

clone size: NA
J gene: TRBJ2-1
V gene: TRBV11-3
D gene: TRBD2
CDR3 protein: CASSFSGTKAYNEQFF
CDR3 DNA: TGTGCCAGCAGCTTTAGTGGGACTAAAGCTTACAATGAGCAGTTCTTC